This T cell receptor beta chain was profiled in a study of cytomegalovirus exposure and HLA in healthy donors (TCRdb year 2017). Background for the entire study: An earlier analysis of some 620 of the donors reported about 280 Gb of sequence data and around 100 million unique TCR beta sequences obtained from approximately 180 million T cells. Roughly 300 gigabases of sequencing data and 70 million to 100 million unique TCR sequences made up an early release that covered over 550 HLA-typed donors. Of the roughly 400 genotyped donors, 81% were placed in the genetic ancestry cluster associated with self-reported Caucasian donors. The study was designed to test whether signatures of past pathogen exposure could be identified by cataloging public T cell receptors. The study profiled the T cell repertoires of about 720 subjects by immunosequencing and related them to cytomegalovirus serostatus. A separate validation cohort of about 110 different subjects was used in addition to the roughly 700-subject first cohort. High-throughput TCR immunosequencing, statistical association of individual TCRs with disease status, and machine learning were combined to predict cytomegalovirus infection status. To study patterns of TCR occurrence, a later analysis re-analyzed previously published TCR beta repertoires from 650 to 750 donors and added high-resolution HLA genotyping. Rather than using new phenotypic data, the later analysis identified candidate immune exposures from TCR beta sequences and from how often those sequences occurred across donors. An earlier analysis of approximately 640 of the donors applied high-throughput TCR beta sequencing to assess whether each TCR beta V gene segment acted as functional or pseudogenic. Donor age, sex, ethnicity and CMV serostatus were compiled together with the repertoire data. A later genetic analysis used genome-wide SNP genotypes for about three fifths of the 666 donors, treating that subset as a discovery cohort. Every discovery cohort repertoire had been produced on one sequencing platform. Class I and class II HLA loci were covered by the typing at four-digit resolution. The number of typed donors differed by locus: roughly 629-640 for A, B, C, DRB1 and DQB1; roughly 510 for DQA1; around 610 for DPA1; and 400 to 480 for DPB1. A handful of DR-DQ haplotypes were treated as single units for association and clustering because of strong linkage in the cohort. Among 300 to 500 genotyped donors of the cohort, an average of approximately 240,000 unique TCR beta nucleotide sequences was sequenced per donor, of which about 19% were non-productive. The investigation overall reported the following: At a false discovery rate of 0.05, a later analysis linked under 20,000 TCR beta sequences to specific HLA alleles. Because counts were too low, more than 15 rarely observed V segments, including chromosome 9 orphons, were excluded from the earlier analysis of some 590 of the donors. A later analysis found that TCR association rates varied across HLA loci, with DRB1 alleles showing the most associated TCRs and HLA-C alleles the fewest. Correlated functional status among segregating V segments might be attributable to linkage disequilibrium, but an unknown experimental factor could not be ruled out. The 87-base-pair reads could not distinguish some IMGT-functional V segments, including TRBV6-2 and TRBV6-3, so those segments were excluded. A further reported finding was that TCR beta sequences accurately predicted the HLA-A and HLA-B alleles for most subjects in the first cohort. In a later analysis, HLA-associated TCR beta chains were found to be more clonally expanded and to have lower generation probabilities than equally common non-associated chains. A later genetic analysis reported fewer N-insertions in productive TCRs among donors in an Asian-associated ancestry cluster than the roughly 620-donor mean. According to the authors, the approach could potentially be generalized to other disease states and immunological phenotypes. Because some donors lacked HLA typing at each locus, the association tests relied only on the typed subset. A later analysis reported that several top co-occurrence clusters appeared linked to parvovirus B19, influenza, CMV and Epstein-Barr virus. Most CMV-associated TCR beta chains appeared to be HLA-restricted in a later analysis, and the HLA associations seemed to be driven largely by CMV exposure. In an earlier analysis of some 640 of the donors, most TCR beta V segments were observed in productive rearrangements about 87% or about 30% of the time, broadly matching IMGT annotations. A cluster of highly shared sequence variants was judged likely to be a technical artifact of the sequencing pipeline. Assigning TCR associations to individual alleles was difficult when HLA alleles, especially DR and DQ, strongly co-occurred. The study listed 150 to 200 TCR beta chains as associated with cytomegalovirus. The classifier was reported to diagnose cytomegalovirus status with high specificity and sensitivity in both the original cohort and the validation cohort. In this cohort, only TCR beta chains were sequenced, and detectable features were limited by the absence of alpha or paired-chain data. V-gene and J-gene trimming of TCR beta chains was associated with a missense DCLRE1C variant in a later genetic analysis, and the association was replicated in an independent cohort. Roughly uniform sequencing depth across donors was assumed in presence/absence analyses, although this assumption may not hold. For the cohort, immune exposure information was limited to CMV serostatus. In vitro tests confirmed that three of the cytomegalovirus-associated TCR beta chains recognize cytomegalovirus antigens. Across donors, most TCR sequences were observed very rarely, whereas some public TCRs were present in many individuals.

The library relied on the immunoSEQ multiplex PCR assay. For the multiplex PCR, a mixture combining 60 forward primers for TCR Vbeta segments and 13 reverse primers for TCR Jbeta segments was used. The CDR3 region of rearranged TCR beta genes was amplified from genomic DNA by a multiplex PCR assay. On the Illumina HiSeq System, the amplified TCR beta libraries were sequenced as 87-base-pair reads. The original methods were these. Across the roughly 700 repertoires, a later analysis counted approximately 83 million unique TCR beta chains, 8.5 million to 12 million of which were shared by at least two donors. Raw reads were error-corrected and collapsed into unique sequences by a nearest-neighbor algorithm in which closely related sequences were merged to remove PCR and sequencing errors. To assign V, D and J gene segments, CDR3 sequences were aligned to IMGT reference sequences. For a sequence to be retained, a match of at least six nucleotides to both a V gene segment and a J gene segment was required. Rearrangements were called productive when the CDR3 lacked stop codons and stayed in frame with V and J; all others were non-productive. Following IMGT convention, CDR3 was defined as the stretch from the second conserved V-encoded cysteine to the conserved J-encoded phenylalanine. The earlier analysis of about 610 of the donors excluded sequences that lacked an unambiguous match to a single V gene segment. In an earlier analysis of some 590 of the donors, a V segment was called functional when productive rearrangements were above 56.7%, and segregating when the standard deviation between donors exceeded 5%. To diagnose cytomegalovirus status from the catalog of TCR beta chain sequences, a statistical classification framework was built. A later analysis assigned V and J genes by comparing TCR nucleotide sequences with IMGT/GENE-DB human TR gene sequences. Using the TCRdist pipeline, a later analysis assigned CDR3 sequences along with most-parsimonious VDJ recombination scenarios. In a later analysis, every TCR beta chain was defined by the combination of its CDR3 amino acid sequence and its V-gene family, and reads without a unique V-gene family were dropped. To address suspected cross-contamination and a sequencing artifact, a later analysis removed several hundred highly shared, low-generation-probability nucleotide sequences. A later analysis calculated a clonal expansion index for each public chain from normalized within-repertoire ranks of inferred template counts. In a later analysis, generation probabilities were computed using a VDJ recombination model fitted to out-of-frame rearrangements, and the results were checked against IGoR. Hypergeometric tests were used in a later analysis to score TCR-TCR, TCR-HLA and TCR-CMV co-occurrence, with a repertoire-size bias correction applied to the TCR pairs. A later analysis estimated false discovery rates by permuting HLA or CMV assignments 20 times. In a later analysis, co-occurring TCRs were grouped with DBSCAN, and TCRdist sequence similarity was added when clustering was performed within HLA-allele-positive subsets. Repertoires with fewer than 30,000 or more than 120,000 public chains, plus five repertoires with anomalous nucleotide sharing, were excluded from co-occurrence clustering. Entries here come from immuneACCESS through TCRdb and include only in-frame sequences with V and J called. Some clones fail to appear in such tables; in the studies checked, an unresolved V gene covers under half of the shortfall, and the cause of the remainder is unknown. V and J calls plus clone size are reproduced from that table; the DNA served to infer D and trimming. The sample records 100,000 to 150,000 clones, 75% to 85% of which are singletons. The ten top clones hold more than 8% of the sample.

About this clone itself: What antigen it recognizes has not been identified. Base quality data are lacking; no much larger clone is found one base away.

V is shortened by 4 bases, J by 7 bases, and the region joining them spans 14 bases. According to the germline V gene, CDR1 reads SNHLY and CDR2 reads FYNNEI. The CDR3 runs 15 amino acids, cysteine and phenylalanine included. Of the read, only the CDR3 DNA is kept; its 45 bases are in frame from base 1. The cohort comprised approximately 700 healthy bone marrow donors. All cohort members were sampled while nominally healthy, although unrecorded immune exposures were likely present. The donor was CMV seropositive and belonged to the group of more than 250 seropositive cohort members. A peripheral blood sample was provided by each donor, and peripheral blood mononuclear cells were used for TCR beta sequencing. The Qiagen DNeasy Blood Extraction Kit was used to extract genomic DNA from the blood cell samples.

The sample comprised PBMCs. The receptor was isolated from a man aged 25-45 years in good health and CMV-seropositive. Recombination linked TRBV2 to TRBJ1-6; no D gene can be assigned with confidence. The encoded CDR3 is CASSGLQSSNSPLHF. The DNA sequence follows: TGTGCCAGCAGTGGACTACAGAGCAGCAATTCACCCCTCCACTTT. Beyond the CDR3, the reference TRBV2 and TRBJ1-6 genes provide the residues; the full variable domain reads: EPEVTQTPSHQVTQMGQEVILRCVPISNHLYFYWYRQILGQKVEFLVSFYNNEISEKSEIFDDQFSVERPDGSNFTLKIRSTKLEDSAMYFCASSGLQSSNSPLHFGNGTRLTVT.